The clone carrying this TCR beta chain was counted between two and nine times. Its specificity is unknown. This specimen comes from a study of early T cells in non-severe SARS-CoV-2 infection. Whole-study context: Sequencing targeted bulk RNA from unsorted whole blood, leaving chains unpaired. Study-wide results and limits: VDJdb matching, biased toward anti-spike CD8 responses, missed private and CD4 specificities.

Individual cDNA molecules each received unique molecular identifiers attached to them. MiXCR, applied by TCRdb to the 5' RACE reads, yields one record per CDR3 protein. The sample yields roughly 81,000 distinct CDR3 sequences, around 10% seen once. CDR1 SGDLS and CDR2 YYNGEE come from the germline V gene. Losses at the gene ends were 0 bases for V and 4 bases for J; bases not matched to a gene: 4. The CDR3 length is 15 residues. The chain combines TRBV9 with TRBJ2-7, with TRBD2 identical over 10 bases. The specimen sequenced was whole blood. This receptor was obtained from an adult who was a healthcare worker with PCR-confirmed SARS-CoV-2 infection or an uninfected control (not recorded which). CDR3 protein: CASSVGLAGKYEQYF. The CDR3 DNA sequence: TGTGCCAGCAGCGTAGGACTAGCGGGTAAATACGAGCAGTACTTC.